This T cell receptor beta chain was recorded in a study of identical twins. Using its own MiXCR run on the 5' RACE reads, TCRdb lists one record per CDR3 protein. The sample yields about 470,000 distinct CDR3 sequences, approximately 24% seen once. This clonotype was seen a handful of times. J lost 8 bases, V lost 5 bases, and 10 bases had no gene match. This CDR3 comprises 15 residues. Germline V lookup: CDR1 SGHTA, CDR2 FQGNSA. This same sample was also taken into another study, of T cells expressing NK-cell markers.

The sample was CD4+ T cells sorted from blood. The chain uses TRBV7-2 and TRBJ2-2, with 8 bases aligning to TRBD2. The receptor was isolated from a woman aged 18-29 years in good health. This CDR3 reads CASSPRTSSAGELFF. CDR3 bases: TGTGCCAGCAGCCCCCGGACTAGCAGCGCGGGGGAGCTGTTTTTT.